This TCR beta chain is drawn from a study of T cells in Graves' hyperthyroidism and ophthalmopathy. Study-wide results and caveats: Clonotypes that were expanded in thyroid above 0.001 mostly appeared in blood too.

Graves' hyperthyroidism was deemed stable absent ophthalmopathy progression within 18 months. Template material for amplifying TCR beta CDR3 regions consisted of RNA transcripts. Using the HTBI primer set, a first-round RT-PCR was run on the TCR CDR3. TCRdb recomputed calls from the multiplex PCR reads with MiXCR, one row per CDR3 protein. Altogether 300,000 or so distinct CDR3 sequences are present, roughly 21% being singletons, with the ten largest covering over 40%. This clonotype was seen only a few times. The antigen is unknown. CDR1 is ENHRY and CDR2 is SYGVKD in the germline V gene. The trim removed 6 bases at V and 2 bases at J, leaving 8 bases unmatched. This CDR3 contains 15 residues.

The V and J genes are TRBV10-3 and TRBJ2-5; 8 bases agree with TRBD2. The clonotype was recovered from a woman aged 50 to 60 with Graves' hyperthyroidism. Sequencing input: blood. CDR3 amino acids: CAISPGLEQQETQYF. The CDR3 DNA follows: TGTGCCATCAGCCCGGGACTAGAACAACAAGAGACCCAGTACTTC.